The 12 T cell receptor beta chains reported below all come from one sample, sequenced in a study of OX40 agonist ivuxolimab in advanced cancers. Method: immunoSEQ multiplex PCR; TCRdb's copy keeps in-frame clones and lacks some. The sample shows about 62,000 clones, roughly 90% of them seen only once. The source was CD4+ or CD8+ T cells sorted from blood, collected in a trial of the OX40 agonist ivuxolimab. The receptors come from an adult with an advanced solid tumor such as melanoma, head and neck, liver or kidney cancer.

The chain has TRBV4-2 and TRBJ2-4, with D maybe TRBD1 (7 bases). Between the trimmed V and J ends, which lost 6 bases and 8 bases, there was a span of 20 bases. CDR1 LGHNA and CDR2 YNFKEQ come from the germline V gene. CDR3 length equals 15 residues. DNA of the CDR3: TGTGCCAGCAGTAAGGGGGGACAGCCACAGGACATTCAGTACTTC. Residues: CASSKGGQPQDIQYF.

CDR3 nucleotides: TGTGCCAGCAGCTTATCTCCAGGATCCAGGACCGGGGAGCTGTTTTTT. It translates to CASSLSPGSRTGELFF. This chain connects TRBV7-3 to TRBJ2-2, with unresolved D. V lost 2 bases and J 5 bases, leaving 15 bases between the germline ends. The CDR3 runs to 16 residues. Germline V lookup: CDR1 SGHTA, CDR2 FQGTGA.

The V and J genes are TRBV19 and TRBJ1-3, with no clear D. V was trimmed by 5 bases and J by 5 bases, leaving 10 bases between them. Looked up from germline, CDR1 is LNHDA and CDR2 is SQIVND (reference sequence). This CDR3 is built from 13 residues. The CDR3 DNA follows: TGTGCCAGTAGTCCCGGACGAAGAAACACCATATATTTT. Protein product: CASSPGRRNTIYF.

The chain recombines TRBV10-3 with TRBJ2-3; 8 nucleotides line up with TRBD1. The CDR3 is 16 residues long. V lost 3 bases and J lost 6; bases outside the gene matches: 11. The germline V gene has CDR1 ENHRY and CDR2 SYGVKD. The CDR3 region is CAISDLRTGFLDTQYF. DNA of the CDR3: TGTGCCATCAGTGACCTGAGGACAGGGTTCTTGGATACGCAGTATTTT.

In DNA, the CDR3 is TGTGCCAGCATGGACTGGGACACTGAAGCTTTCTTT. Protein sequence: CASMDWDTEAFF. The gene calls are TRBV6-1 and TRBJ1-1; no reliable D call. V was pared by 7 bases and J by 3 bases, with 9 bases between. The CDR3 is made up of 12 amino acids. The V gene's germline CDR1 is MNHNS and CDR2 SASEGT.

CDR3 bases: TGTGCCAGCAGCTTGATGAGGGCCCCGGGTAATGAGCAGTTCTTC. Translating it yields CASSLMRAPGNEQFF. J is TRBJ2-1 and V is TRBV11-2, with a weak D call TRBD2 (5 bases). The CDR3 totals 15 residues. Germline V CDR1 and CDR2: SGHAT, FQNNGV. Trimming removed 3 bases at V and 7 bases at J, with 16 bases between. The variable domain in full, with the rest retrieved from reference TRBV11-2 and TRBJ2-1, is EAGVAQSPRYKIIEKRQSVAFWCNPISGHATLYWYQQILGQGPKLLIQFQNNGVVDDSQLPKDRFSAERLKGVDSTLKIQPAKLEDSAVYLCASSLMRAPGNEQFFGPGTRLTVL.

V is TRBV5-1 and J is TRBJ1-1; unclear D gene. V lost 0 bases, J lost 7 bases, and 19 bases lay in between. In germline, CDR1 is SGHRS, CDR2 YFSETQ. The CDR3 spans 16 residues. The chain's CDR3 is CASSLAGGTAAGEAFF. For the CDR3, the DNA is TGCGCCAGCAGCTTGGCCGGTGGAACGGCGGCCGGTGAAGCTTTCTTT.

This chain joins TRBV7-6 and TRBJ1-2; 7 nucleotides line up with TRBD1. This CDR3 has 13 residues. Germline values: CDR1 SGHVS, CDR2 FNYEAQ. Trimming cost V 5 bases and J 8 bases; bases outside gene matches: 8. The CDR3 coding sequence is TGTGCCAGCAGCCCCATTCAGGGGGGGGGCTACACCTTC. It is translated as CASSPIQGGGYTF.

The rearrangement joins TRBV28 to TRBJ1-5; 7 bases align to TRBD1. The V segment lost 6 bases and the J segment 6 bases; nucleotides outside the gene matches: 11. The CDR3 is made up of 15 amino acids. Looked up from germline, CDR1 is MDHEN and CDR2 is SYDVKM. The CDR3 region is CASRSGQTRVQPQHF. The CDR3 region has the DNA TGTGCCAGCAGGTCGGGACAGACGAGGGTTCAGCCCCAGCATTTT.

The gene calls are TRBV6-6 and TRBJ2-3; 10 nucleotides align to TRBD1. V shed 5 bases and J 4 bases; nucleotides not matched to a gene: 3. Germline V gene lookup returns CDR1 MNHNY and CDR2 SVGAGI (reference sequence). This CDR3 has 14 residues. DNA for the CDR3: TGTGCCAGCAGTGGGGACAGGGGCGCAGATACGCAGTATTTT. As protein: CASSGDRGADTQYF.

Notes on this clone: Other DNA variants within this sample encode the same CDR3. The chain recombines TRBV7-2 with TRBJ1-5; D is perhaps TRBD1 (5 bases). Trimming shortened V by 1 base and J by 3 bases, and 7 bases separated the two germline ends. CDR3 length: 14 residues. CDR1 and CDR2 (germline): SGHTA, FQGNSA. This CDR3 is CASSLGQHNQPQHF. The CDR3 region has the DNA TGTGCCAGCAGCTTAGGACAGCACAATCAGCCCCAGCATTTT.

The chain combines TRBV29-1 with TRBJ2-2; D is undetermined. Per the germline V gene, CDR1 is SQVTM and CDR2 is ANQGSEA. V lost 4 bases and J 6 bases, leaving 15 bases between the germline ends. The CDR3 covers 14 residues. The CDR3 DNA follows: TGCAGCGTTGGTTCCGTGGCAGGTCCCGGGGAGCTGTTTTTT. Its protein is CSVGSVAGPGELFF.